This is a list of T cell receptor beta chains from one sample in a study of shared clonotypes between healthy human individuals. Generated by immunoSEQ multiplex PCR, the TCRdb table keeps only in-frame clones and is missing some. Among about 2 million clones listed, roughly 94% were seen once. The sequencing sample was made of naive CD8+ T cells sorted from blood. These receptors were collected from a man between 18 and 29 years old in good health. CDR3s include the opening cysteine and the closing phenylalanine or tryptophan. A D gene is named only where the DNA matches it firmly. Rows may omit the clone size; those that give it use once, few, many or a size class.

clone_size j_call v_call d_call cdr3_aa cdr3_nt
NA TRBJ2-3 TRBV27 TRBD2 CASSLSGTSTDTQYF TGTGCCAGCAGTTTAAGCGGGACTTCCACAGATACGCAGTATTTT
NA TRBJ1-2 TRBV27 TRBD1 CASSRGPGQGIYGYTF TGTGCCAGCAGTAGGGGTCCGGGACAGGGTATCTATGGCTACACCTTC
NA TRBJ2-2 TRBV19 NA CASSHFQRDTGELFF TGTGCCAGTAGCCACTTCCAAAGGGACACCGGGGAGCTGTTTTTT
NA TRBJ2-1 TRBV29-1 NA CSVQPPSSYNEQFF TGCAGCGTCCAACCACCGAGCTCCTACAATGAGCAGTTCTTC
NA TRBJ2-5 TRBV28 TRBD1 CASSRTGTTWTETQYF TGTGCCAGCAGTCGGACAGGTACAACTTGGACGGAGACCCAGTACTTC
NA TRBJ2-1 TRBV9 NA CASSLSGLTYNEQFF TGTGCCAGCAGCCTGAGCGGGCTAACCTACAATGAGCAGTTCTTC
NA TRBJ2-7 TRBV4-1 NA CASSQAGQGSYEQYF TGCGCCAGCAGCCAAGCTGGGCAGGGGTCCTACGAGCAGTACTTC
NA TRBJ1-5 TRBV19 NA CASRDIEPNQPQHF TGTGCCAGTAGGGACATAGAGCCCAATCAGCCCCAGCATTTT
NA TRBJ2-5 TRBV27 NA CASSSHHGGPGETQYF TGTGCCAGCAGTTCGCATCACGGGGGACCGGGGGAGACCCAGTACTTC
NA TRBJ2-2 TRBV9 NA CASSTNLRLSTGELFF TGTGCCAGCTCAACTAATTTACGCTTGAGCACCGGGGAGCTGTTTTTT
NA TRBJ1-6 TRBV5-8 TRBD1 CASSLSLQGVWNSPLHF TGTGCCAGCAGCTTGAGCCTACAGGGGGTTTGGAATTCACCCCTCCACTTT
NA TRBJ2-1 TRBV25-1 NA CASSEFSMVLNEQFF TGTGCCAGCAGTGAATTCAGCATGGTGTTAAATGAGCAGTTCTTC
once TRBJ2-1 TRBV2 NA CASSSRQGKHNEQFF TGTGCCAGCAGTTCCCGGCAGGGGAAGCACAATGAGCAGTTCTTC
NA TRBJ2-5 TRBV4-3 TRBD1 CASSRLTATGGRVETQYF TGCGCCAGCAGCCGACTTACTGCAACAGGGGGCAGAGTCGAGACCCAGTACTTC
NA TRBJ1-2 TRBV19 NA CASKRGVLENYGYTF TGTGCCAGTAAAAGGGGAGTCCTAGAAAACTATGGCTACACCTTC
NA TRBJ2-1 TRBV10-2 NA CASSELGLDTGEQFF TGCGCCAGCAGTGAGCTTGGGCTAGATACAGGCGAGCAGTTCTTC
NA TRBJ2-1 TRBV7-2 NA CASSLAVVRGSSYNEQFF TGTGCCAGCAGCTTAGCAGTGGTGCGGGGTAGCTCCTACAATGAGCAGTTCTTC
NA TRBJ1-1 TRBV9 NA CASSVGHPSTEAFF TGTGCTAGCAGCGTAGGCCATCCTTCCACTGAAGCTTTCTTT
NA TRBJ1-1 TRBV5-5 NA CASSLAGENTEAFF TGTGCCAGCAGCTTAGCAGGGGAAAACACTGAAGCTTTCTTT
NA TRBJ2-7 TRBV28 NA CASSLSTGSYEQYF TGTGCCAGCAGTCTCTCGACGGGCTCCTACGAGCAGTACTTC
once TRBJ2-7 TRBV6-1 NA CASSEFGIAYEQYF TGTGCCAGCAGTGAATTTGGCATAGCCTACGAGCAGTACTTC
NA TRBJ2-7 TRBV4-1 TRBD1 CASSHRQGAYEQYF TGCGCCAGCAGCCACCGACAGGGGGCCTACGAGCAGTACTTC
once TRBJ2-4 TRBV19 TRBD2 CASSSSGSDKNIQYF TGTGCCAGTAGTTCTAGCGGGAGTGACAAAAACATTCAGTACTTC
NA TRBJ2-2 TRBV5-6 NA CASSLATRNTGELFF TGTGCCAGCAGCTTGGCCACTAGAAACACCGGGGAGCTGTTTTTT
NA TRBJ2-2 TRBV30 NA CAWTRINTGELFF TGTGCCTGGACCCGGATTAACACCGGGGAGCTGTTTTTT
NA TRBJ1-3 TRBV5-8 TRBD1 CASSSRQGVGDTIYF TGTGCCAGCAGCTCTCGACAGGGGGTCGGCGACACCATATATTTT
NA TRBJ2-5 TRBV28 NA CASSWQTGQQETQYF TGTGCCAGCAGTTGGCAGACGGGGCAGCAAGAGACCCAGTACTTC
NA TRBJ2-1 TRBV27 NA CASSLFPRARFNEQFF TGTGCCAGCAGTTTATTCCCCAGGGCCCGTTTCAATGAGCAGTTCTTC
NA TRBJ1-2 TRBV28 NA CASSPPRGDSNYGYTF TGTGCCAGCAGTCCCCCAAGGGGCGATAGTAACTATGGCTACACCTTC
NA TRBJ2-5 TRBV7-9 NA CASTPASSQETQYF TGTGCCAGCACCCCGGCTAGCAGCCAAGAGACCCAGTACTTC
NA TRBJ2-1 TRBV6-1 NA CASSERGVDEQFF TGTGCCAGCAGTGAACGAGGGGTTGATGAGCAGTTCTTC
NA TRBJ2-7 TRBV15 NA CATSREIGESSYEQYF TGTGCCACCAGCAGAGAGATAGGGGAGAGCTCCTACGAGCAGTACTTC
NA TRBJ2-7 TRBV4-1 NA CASSQDEGHEQYF TGCGCCAGCAGCCAAGATGAGGGACACGAGCAGTACTTC
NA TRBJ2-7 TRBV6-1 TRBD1 CASSEVRTGSYEQYF TGTGCCAGCAGTGAAGTAAGGACAGGTTCCTACGAGCAGTACTTC
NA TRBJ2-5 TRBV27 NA CASKSREKETQYF TGTGCCAGCAAAAGCAGGGAGAAAGAGACCCAGTACTTC
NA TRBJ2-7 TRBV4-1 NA CASSQSLGPYEQYF TGCGCCAGCAGCCAAAGCCTGGGCCCCTACGAGCAGTACTTC
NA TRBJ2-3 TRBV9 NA CASSPGVGGDTQYF TGTGCCAGCAGCCCAGGGGTAGGTGGAGATACGCAGTATTTT
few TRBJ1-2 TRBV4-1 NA CASSRGDHGYTF TGCGCCAGCAGCCGGGGGGATCATGGCTACACCTTC
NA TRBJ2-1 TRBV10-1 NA CASSDWESDEQFF TGCGCCAGCAGTGACTGGGAGAGCGATGAGCAGTTCTTC
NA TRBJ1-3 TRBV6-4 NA CASSGWGWSGNTIYF TGTGCCAGCAGTGGATGGGGGTGGTCTGGAAACACCATATATTTT
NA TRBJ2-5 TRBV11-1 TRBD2 CASSRTSGGETQYF TGTGCCAGCAGTCGGACTAGCGGGGGGGAGACCCAGTACTTC
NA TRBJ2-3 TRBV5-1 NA CASSPAQGGTDTQYF TGCGCCAGCAGCCCTGCCCAGGGAGGCACAGATACGCAGTATTTT
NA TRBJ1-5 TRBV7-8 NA CASSLGGWQPQHF TGTGCCAGCAGCTTAGGGGGTTGGCAGCCCCAGCATTTT
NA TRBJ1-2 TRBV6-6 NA CASSSGPWIGYTF TGTGCCAGCAGTTCGGGACCCTGGATTGGCTACACCTTC
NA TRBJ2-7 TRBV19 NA CASSMGLYEQYF TGTGCCAGTAGCATGGGGTTATACGAGCAGTACTTC
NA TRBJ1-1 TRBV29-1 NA CSVEDLWGGQNTEAFF TGCAGCGTTGAAGATCTTTGGGGGGGGCAGAACACTGAAGCTTTCTTT
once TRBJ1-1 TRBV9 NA CASSVAGAGFDEAFF TGTGCCAGCAGCGTAGCCGGGGCGGGGTTCGATGAAGCTTTCTTT
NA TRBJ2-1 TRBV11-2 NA CASRTSNHNEQFF TGTGCCAGCAGAACTAGCAACCACAATGAGCAGTTCTTC
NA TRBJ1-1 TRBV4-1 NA CASSQFPGPDTEAFF TGCGCCAGCAGCCAATTCCCCGGGCCTGATACTGAAGCTTTCTTT
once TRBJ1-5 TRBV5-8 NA CASSFRGGRNQPQHF TGTGCCAGCAGCTTCAGGGGAGGCCGCAATCAGCCCCAGCATTTT
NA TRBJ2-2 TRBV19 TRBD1 CASSINLYRGDTGELFF TGTGCCAGTAGTATTAACCTGTACAGGGGTGACACCGGGGAGCTGTTTTTT
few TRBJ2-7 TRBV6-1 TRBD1 CASRPGTGIYEQYF TGTGCCAGCAGGCCCGGGACAGGGATCTACGAGCAGTACTTC
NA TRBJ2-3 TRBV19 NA CASSPHPQRDTQYF TGTGCCAGTAGTCCTCACCCCCAGAGAGATACGCAGTATTTT